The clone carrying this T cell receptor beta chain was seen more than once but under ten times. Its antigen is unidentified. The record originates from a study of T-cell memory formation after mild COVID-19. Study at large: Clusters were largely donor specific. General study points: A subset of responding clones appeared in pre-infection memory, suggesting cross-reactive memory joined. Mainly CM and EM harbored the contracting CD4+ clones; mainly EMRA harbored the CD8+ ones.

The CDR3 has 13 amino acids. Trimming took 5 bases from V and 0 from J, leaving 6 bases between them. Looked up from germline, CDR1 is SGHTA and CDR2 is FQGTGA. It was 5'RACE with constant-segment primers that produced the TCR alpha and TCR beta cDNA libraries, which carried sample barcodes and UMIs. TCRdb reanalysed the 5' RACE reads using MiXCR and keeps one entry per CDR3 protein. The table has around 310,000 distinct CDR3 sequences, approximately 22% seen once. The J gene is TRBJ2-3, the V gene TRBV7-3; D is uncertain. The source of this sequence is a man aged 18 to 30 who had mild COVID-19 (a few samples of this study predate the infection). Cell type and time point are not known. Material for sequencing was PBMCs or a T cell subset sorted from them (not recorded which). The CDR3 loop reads CASSTPSTDTQYF. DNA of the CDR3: TGTGCCAGCAGCACCCCTAGCACAGATACGCAGTATTTT. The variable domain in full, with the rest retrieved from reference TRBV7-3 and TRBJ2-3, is GAGVSQTPSNKVTEKGKYVELRCDPISGHTALYWYRQSLGQGPEFLIYFQGTGAADDSGLPNDRFFAVRPEGSVSTLKIQRTERGDSAVYLCASSTPSTDTQYFGPGTRLTVL.